Listed below are T cell receptor beta chains from one sample, sequenced in a study of blood T cell repertoires in COVID-19. Profiling relied on immunoSEQ multiplex PCR, and the TCRdb table lists in-frame clones only, not all of them. The sample shows tens of thousands of clones, 70% to 90% of them seen only once. Sequencing was carried out using peripheral blood. The receptors derive from a human donor with active COVID-19. The donor label of this sample is uncertain. CDR3s include the opening cysteine and the closing phenylalanine or tryptophan.

TRBJ1-6,TRBV27,CASTLSDRDSYNSPLHF
TRBJ1-2,TRBV18,CASSPGTGMYGYTF
TRBJ2-5,TRBV7-3,CASRWGTNRIQETQYF
TRBJ2-1,TRBV4-3,CASSQDFVRSYNNEQFF
TRBJ1-1,TRBV7-9,CASSLGGGALGAEAFF
TRBJ1-1,TRBV24-1,CATSESTGGRTEAFF
TRBJ1-2,TRBV7-9,CASSSDGVNYGYTF
TRBJ1-5,TRBV19,CASNERTGSARGNQPQHF
TRBJ2-7,TRBV6-5,CASSRTGRPAEQYF
TRBJ2-3,TRBV7-3,CASSSDPRREGRDTQYF
TRBJ2-2,TRBV30,CAWSVTSGSSELFF
TRBJ2-1,TRBV13,CASSSSGGPGNEQFF
TRBJ2-5,TRBV7-8,CASSSLTEPLETQYF